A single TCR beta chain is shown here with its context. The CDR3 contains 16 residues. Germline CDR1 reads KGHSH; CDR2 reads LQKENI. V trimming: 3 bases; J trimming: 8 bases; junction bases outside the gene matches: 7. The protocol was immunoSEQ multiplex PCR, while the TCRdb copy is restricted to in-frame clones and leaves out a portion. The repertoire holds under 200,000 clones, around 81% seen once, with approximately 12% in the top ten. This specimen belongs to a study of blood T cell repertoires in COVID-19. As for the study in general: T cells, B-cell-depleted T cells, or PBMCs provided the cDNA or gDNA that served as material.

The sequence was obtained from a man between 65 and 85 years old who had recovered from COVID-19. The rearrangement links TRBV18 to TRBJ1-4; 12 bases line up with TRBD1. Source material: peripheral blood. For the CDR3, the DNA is TGTGCCAGCTCACCTCTCTCTGGGACAGGGGGCGAAAAACTGTTTTTT. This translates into CASSPLSGTGGEKLFF.